The rows below give T cell receptor beta chains drawn from one sample of a study of shared clonotypes between healthy human individuals. Generated by immunoSEQ multiplex PCR, the TCRdb table keeps only in-frame clones and is missing some. The top ten hold approximately 0.56% of the sample, which has over 850,000 clones, approximately 78% seen once. Input material: memory CD4+ T cells from PBMCs. The receptors originated from a man between 18 and 35 years old in good health. Some clones in this sample may be carry-over from other donors' samples. CDR3s include the opening cysteine and the closing phenylalanine or tryptophan. Fields, in order: clone size, D gene, V gene, J gene, CDR3 DNA, CDR3 protein. A D gene is named only where the DNA matches it firmly. Rows give clone size only sometimes, using once, few, many, or a class for an expanded clone.

>few|-|TRBV27|TRBJ1-5
TGTGCCAGCAGTCTACAGGGTCGCCAGCCCCAGCATTTT
CASSLQGRQPQHF
>-|TRBD1|TRBV7-2|TRBJ1-4
TGTGCCAGCAGCACCCGCTCAGGGGGAACAACTAATGAAAAACTGTTTTTT
CASSTRSGGTTNEKLFF
>-|TRBD1|TRBV19|TRBJ1-1
TGTGCCAGTAGCACTCTACGACAGGGAGTCACTGAAGCTTTCTTT
CASSTLRQGVTEAFF
>-|-|TRBV6-5|TRBJ1-1
TGTGCCAGCAGTTACGGGGGGAACACTGAAGCTTTCTTT
CASSYGGNTEAFF
>few|-|TRBV6-6|TRBJ1-1
TGTGCCAGCAGCCTACAGGCTTCCACTGAAGCTTTCTTT
CASSLQASTEAFF
>few|-|TRBV21-1|TRBJ2-7
TGTGCCAGCAGCGGCCGGGACAGGGGGATCTTTACCTACGAGCAGTACTTC
CASSGRDRGIFTYEQYF
>few|-|TRBV6-5|TRBJ2-1
TGTGCCAGCAGTTACTCGATAGGCGACAGGCAGAGTCAGTTCTTC
CASSYSIGDRQSQFF
>-|-|TRBV12-5|TRBJ1-5
TGTGCTAGTGGTTTATACCCGAATCAGCCCCAGCATTTT
CASGLYPNQPQHF
>-|-|TRBV5-1|TRBJ2-7
TGCGCCAGCAGCTTAGTCCCGGGACTGCCTTCCTACGAGCAGTACTTC
CASSLVPGLPSYEQYF
>-|-|TRBV7-8|TRBJ2-7
TGTGCCAGCAGCTCTCAGGGGTTCGAGCAGTACTTC
CASSSQGFEQYF
>-|-|TRBV7-7|TRBJ2-1
TGTGCCAGCAGCATGACGTGGGCAACGTACAATGAGCAGTTCTTC
CASSMTWATYNEQFF
>-|TRBD2|TRBV28|TRBJ2-5
TGTGCCAGCAGCTCTAGCGGGACGGGGCCAGAGACCCAGTACTTC
CASSSSGTGPETQYF
>-|-|TRBV25-1|TRBJ1-2
TGTGCCAGCAGGGGTAACGGTGGCTACACCTTC
CASRGNGGYTF
>-|-|TRBV18|TRBJ1-3
TGTGCCAGCTCACCTCCAAAGACGGGACACCGGTGGACCATATATTTT
CASSPPKTGHRWTIYF
>few|-|TRBV14|TRBJ2-3
TGTGCCAGCAGCCAAGATCGCGGGGATCGGCGCAATACGCAGTATTTT
CASSQDRGDRRNTQYF
>few|TRBD2|TRBV5-6|TRBJ2-7
TGTGCCAGCAGCTCGGGAAGACTAGCGGCCGAGCAGTACTTC
CASSSGRLAAEQYF
>few|TRBD2|TRBV28|TRBJ2-2
TGTGCCAGCAGGTGGACTAGCCGAAACACCGGGGAGCTGTTTTTT
CASRWTSRNTGELFF
>-|-|TRBV5-4|TRBJ2-1
TGTGCCAGCAGCTCACCACCCCGGCCGGGCTTGTACAATGAGCAGTTCTTC
CASSSPPRPGLYNEQFF
>-|-|TRBV29-1|TRBJ1-2
TGCAGCGTTGAAGATCGGGGCAGTAAGAACTATGGCTACACCTTC
CSVEDRGSKNYGYTF
>-|TRBD1|TRBV28|TRBJ1-1
TGTGCCAGCAGTGGGGGACAGGGGATTACTGAAGCTTTCTTT
CASSGGQGITEAFF
>-|TRBD1|TRBV5-8|TRBJ2-7
TGTGCCAGCAGCTTGCTTTTGGACAGGACAGGGAGTCGGCAGTACTTC
CASSLLLDRTGSRQYF
>-|-|TRBV27|TRBJ1-1
TGTGCCAGCAGTACTACTTTGGAGAGCCGGGCTTTCTTT
CASSTTLESRAFF
>-|TRBD2|TRBV7-9|TRBJ2-7
TGTGCCAGCAGTCAAGCGGGGGATTATATTTCGTACGAGCAGTACTTC
CASSQAGDYISYEQYF
>-|TRBD1|TRBV5-8|TRBJ1-2
TGTGCCAGCAGCTTGACCGGGACAGACTATGGCTACACCTTC
CASSLTGTDYGYTF
>-|TRBD2|TRBV2|TRBJ2-1
TGTGCCAGCAGACGGACTAGCGGAACCTACAATGAGCAGTTCTTC
CASRRTSGTYNEQFF
>-|-|TRBV29-1|TRBJ1-1
TGCAGCGTTCGGGGTATGAACACTGAAGCTTTCTTT
CSVRGMNTEAFF
>-|-|TRBV25-1|TRBJ1-4
TGTGCCAGCAGTGTTCATGCAACTAATGAAAAACTGTTTTTT
CASSVHATNEKLFF
>-|TRBD1|TRBV19|TRBJ1-5
TGTGCCAGTAGTACCGGACAGGGGGCTCAGCCCCAGCATTTT
CASSTGQGAQPQHF
>-|TRBD2|TRBV11-2|TRBJ2-2
TGTGCCAGCAGCTATACTAGCGGGAGCTTGGCCGGGGAGCTGTTTTTT
CASSYTSGSLAGELFF
>-|TRBD1|TRBV29-1|TRBJ2-1
TGCAGCGTGCCACAGGGGAGCTCCTACAATGAGCAGTTCTTC
CSVPQGSSYNEQFF
>few|-|TRBV5-6|TRBJ1-5
TGTGCCAGCAGCTTGTGGGGGCTCTTCGATCAGCCCCAGCATTTT
CASSLWGLFDQPQHF
>many|TRBD2|TRBV6-1|TRBJ2-3
TGTGCCAGCAGTGGGACTAGAGATACGCAGTATTTT
CASSGTRDTQYF
>-|TRBD2|TRBV2|TRBJ2-7
TGTGCCAGCAGCATGGAACTAGCGGGGGGCTACGAGCAGTACTTC
CASSMELAGGYEQYF
>-|-|TRBV4-3|TRBJ2-5
TGCGCCAGCAGCCAAGGGCCTAGCAGCCAAGAGACCCAGTACTTC
CASSQGPSSQETQYF
>many|TRBD2|TRBV25-1|TRBJ2-1
TGTGCCAGCAGTGAAACTAGCGGGAGGGCGTTTTCTAATGAGCAGTTCTTC
CASSETSGRAFSNEQFF
>-|-|TRBV2|TRBJ1-3
TGTGCCAGCACCCAAAGCCCCGGGACTGGAAACACCATATATTTT
CASTQSPGTGNTIYF
>-|TRBD1|TRBV11-3|TRBJ2-7
TGTGCCAGCAGCTTTGGCGGACAGGGAATGGGAGAGCAGTACTTC
CASSFGGQGMGEQYF
>-|-|TRBV27|TRBJ2-6
TGTGCCAGCAGTTTCCGGGAGACATCTGGGGCCAACGTCCTGACTTTC
CASSFRETSGANVLTF
>once|-|TRBV11-2|TRBJ2-1
TGTGCCAGCAGCTTAGGGACCACCTACAATGAGCAGTTCTTC
CASSLGTTYNEQFF
>-|-|TRBV30|TRBJ1-5
TGTGCCTGGAGTGACATACAAGTGAATCAGCCCCAGCATTTT
CAWSDIQVNQPQHF
>-|-|TRBV18|TRBJ2-1
TGTGCCAGCTCTCTCGCGAGGGGTGAGCAGTTCTTC
CASSLARGEQFF
>-|-|TRBV7-9|TRBJ2-2
TGTGCCAGCAGCGCACAATCGGGCACCGGGGAGCTGTTTTTT
CASSAQSGTGELFF
>-|TRBD1|TRBV28|TRBJ1-1
TGTGCCAGCAGTTCACCACCCGGACAGGGGGCATTTGTGGCTGAAGCTTTCTTT
CASSSPPGQGAFVAEAFF
>few|-|TRBV28|TRBJ1-1
TGTGCCAGCAGTTTAGAGACCAACACTGAAGCTTTCTTT
CASSLETNTEAFF
>-|-|TRBV19|TRBJ1-2
TGTGCCAGTAGTATAGATCAAACCACATATGGCTACACCTTC
CASSIDQTTYGYTF
>-|-|TRBV27|TRBJ1-5
TGTGCCAGCAGTTTGAACCAGGGAATGAATCAGCCCCAGCATTTT
CASSLNQGMNQPQHF
>-|-|TRBV19|TRBJ2-3
TGTGCCAGTAGTTCGTACAGGGTCGCATCAGATACGCAGTATTTT
CASSSYRVASDTQYF
>-|-|TRBV7-9|TRBJ2-5
TGTGCCAGCAGCTCGGATATGCGGGAGACCCAGTACTTC
CASSSDMRETQYF
>-|TRBD1|TRBV5-1|TRBJ2-7
TGCGCCAGCAGCTTTGACAGGGTCTACGAGCAGTACTTC
CASSFDRVYEQYF
>-|-|TRBV15|TRBJ2-5
TGTGCCACCAGCAGAGGTCGGACGGAAGAGACCCAGTACTTC
CATSRGRTEETQYF
>many|-|TRBV25-1|TRBJ2-2
TGTGCCAGCAGTGAATATGAGGGGGCCGGGGAGCTGTTTTTT
CASSEYEGAGELFF
>-|-|TRBV6-5|TRBJ2-7
TGTGCCAGCAGTTACTCGGGAAGCAGGGTTACCTACGAGCAGTACTTC
CASSYSGSRVTYEQYF
>-|-|TRBV19|TRBJ2-5
TGTGCCAGTAGTAGCCCGGGCAGGGTGGGGGAGACCCAGTACTTC
CASSSPGRVGETQYF
>-|TRBD2|TRBV28|TRBJ2-1
TGTGCCAGCAGCGCCCTAGGGCTAGCGGAGAAGAATGAGCAGTTCTTC
CASSALGLAEKNEQFF
>-|-|TRBV9|TRBJ2-7
TGTGCCAGCAGCGTAGGCGGGGACGGCCGCTCCTACGAGCAGTACTTC
CASSVGGDGRSYEQYF
>-|-|TRBV10-3|TRBJ2-7
TGTGCCATCAGCTGGCGGGGGCAGAATACTTTTTACGAGCAGTACTTC
CAISWRGQNTFYEQYF
>once|-|TRBV11-3|TRBJ2-1
TGTGCCAGCAGCTTAGAACGGTACAATGAGCAGTTCTTC
CASSLERYNEQFF